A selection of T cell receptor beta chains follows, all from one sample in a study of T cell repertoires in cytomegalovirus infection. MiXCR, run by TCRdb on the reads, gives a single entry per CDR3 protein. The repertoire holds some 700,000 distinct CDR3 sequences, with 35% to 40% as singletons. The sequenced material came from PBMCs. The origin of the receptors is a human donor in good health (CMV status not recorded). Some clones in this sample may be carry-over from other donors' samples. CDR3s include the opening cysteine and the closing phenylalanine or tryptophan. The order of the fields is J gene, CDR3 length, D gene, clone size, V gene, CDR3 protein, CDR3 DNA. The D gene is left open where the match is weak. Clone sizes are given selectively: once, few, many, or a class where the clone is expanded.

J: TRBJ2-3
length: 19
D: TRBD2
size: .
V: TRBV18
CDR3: CASSPLFSGLAGLSDTQYF
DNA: TGTGCCAGCTCACCACTCTTCTCTGGACTAGCGGGGTTATCAGATACGCAGTATTTT

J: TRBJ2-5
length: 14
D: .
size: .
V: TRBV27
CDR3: CASSQRPLGKTQYF
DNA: TGTGCCAGCAGTCAGAGACCACTGGGAAAGACCCAGTACTTC

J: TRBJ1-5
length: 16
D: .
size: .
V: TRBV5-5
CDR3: CASSLTQGYSNQPQHF
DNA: TGTGCCAGCAGCTTAACCCAGGGATATAGCAATCAGCCCCAGCATTTT

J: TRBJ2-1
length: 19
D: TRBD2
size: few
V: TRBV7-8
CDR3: CASSLRGTSGLSSYNEQFF
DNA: TGTGCCAGCAGCTTAAGGGGGACTAGCGGGCTAAGCTCCTACAATGAGCAGTTCTTC

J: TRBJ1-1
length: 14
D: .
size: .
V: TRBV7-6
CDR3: CASSASSSVTEAFF
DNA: TGTGCCAGCAGCGCCTCTTCCTCGGTAACTGAAGCTTTCTTT

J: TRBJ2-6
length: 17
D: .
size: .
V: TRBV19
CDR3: CASSIARRLAGANVLTF
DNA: TGTGCCAGTAGTATTGCACGACGGTTAGCTGGGGCCAACGTCCTGACTTTC

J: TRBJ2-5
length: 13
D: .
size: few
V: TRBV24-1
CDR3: CATSDGAWETQYF
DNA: TGTGCCACCAGTGATGGGGCCTGGGAGACCCAGTACTTC

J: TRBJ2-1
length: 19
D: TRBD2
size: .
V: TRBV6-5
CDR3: CASSSTGTSGSFSYNEQFF
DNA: TGTGCCAGCAGTTCGACAGGGACTAGCGGGAGTTTCTCCTACAATGAGCAGTTCTTC

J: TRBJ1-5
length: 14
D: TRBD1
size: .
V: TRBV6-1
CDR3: CASSRQGGNQPNHF
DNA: TGTGCCAGCAGTAGACAGGGTGGGAATCAGCCCAATCATTTT

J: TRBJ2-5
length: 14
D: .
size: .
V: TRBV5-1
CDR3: CASSSQVGQETQYF
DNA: TGCGCCAGCAGCTCTCAAGTAGGGCAAGAGACCCAGTACTTC

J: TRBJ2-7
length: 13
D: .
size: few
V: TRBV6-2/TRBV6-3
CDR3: CASSYPTRVEQYF
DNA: TGTGCCAGCAGTTACCCGACCAGGGTCGAGCAGTACTTC

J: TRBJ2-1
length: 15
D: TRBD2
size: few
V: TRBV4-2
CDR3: CASSQALAGYNEQFF
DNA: TGTGCCAGCAGCCAAGCACTAGCGGGGTACAATGAGCAGTTCTTC

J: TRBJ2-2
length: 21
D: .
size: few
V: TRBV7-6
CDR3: CASSIIMDAFEGTTNTGELFF
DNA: TGTGCCAGCAGCATTATAATGGACGCCTTCGAGGGGACGACGAACACCGGGGAGCTGTTTTTT

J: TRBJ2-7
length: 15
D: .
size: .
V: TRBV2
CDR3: CASSEAGAPVNEQYF
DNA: TGTGCCAGCAGTGAAGCTGGGGCCCCCGTTAACGAGCAGTACTTC

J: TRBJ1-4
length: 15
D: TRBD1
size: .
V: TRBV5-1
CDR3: CASSHGTADGGKLFF
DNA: TGCGCCAGCAGCCATGGGACAGCGGATGGAGGAAAACTGTTTTTT

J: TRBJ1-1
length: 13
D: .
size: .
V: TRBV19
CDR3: CATSDGSNTEAFF
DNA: TGTGCCACCTCGGACGGATCGAACACTGAAGCTTTCTTT

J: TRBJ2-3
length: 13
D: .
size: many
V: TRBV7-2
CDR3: CASSLESPDTQYF
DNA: TGTGCCAGCAGCTTAGAAAGCCCAGATACGCAGTATTTT

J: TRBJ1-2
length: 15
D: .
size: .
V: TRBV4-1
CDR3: CASSQDSEPIYGYTF
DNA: TGCGCCAGCAGCCAAGATTCGGAGCCCATCTATGGCTACACCTTC

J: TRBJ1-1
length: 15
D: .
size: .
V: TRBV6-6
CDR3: CASSYPGQSGTEAFF
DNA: TGTGCCAGCAGTTACCCTGGACAGTCCGGCACTGAAGCTTTCTTT

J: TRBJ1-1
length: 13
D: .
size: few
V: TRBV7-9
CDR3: CASSFRDYTEAFF
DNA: TGTGCCAGCAGCTTCCGGGACTACACTGAAGCTTTCTTT

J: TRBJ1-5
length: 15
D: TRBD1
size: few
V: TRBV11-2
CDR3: CASSSGQGINQPQHF
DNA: TGTGCCAGCAGCTCCGGACAGGGAATCAATCAGCCCCAGCATTTT

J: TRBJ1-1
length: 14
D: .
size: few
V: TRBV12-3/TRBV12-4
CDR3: CASSLKQLNTEAFF
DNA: TGTGCCAGCAGTTTAAAACAGCTGAACACTGAAGCTTTCTTT

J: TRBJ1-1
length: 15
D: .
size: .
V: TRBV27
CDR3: CASSLSLPGRTEAFF
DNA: TGTGCCAGCAGTTTATCGTTACCGGGGAGAACTGAAGCTTTCTTT

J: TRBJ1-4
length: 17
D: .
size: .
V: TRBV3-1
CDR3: CASSQGWSETTNEKLFF
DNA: TGTGCCAGCAGCCAAGGTTGGAGTGAAACAACTAATGAAAAACTGTTTTTT

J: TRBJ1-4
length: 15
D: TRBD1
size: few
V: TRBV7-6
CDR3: CASSLGGQQDEKLFF
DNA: TGTGCCAGCAGCTTGGGGGGACAGCAAGATGAAAAACTGTTTTTT

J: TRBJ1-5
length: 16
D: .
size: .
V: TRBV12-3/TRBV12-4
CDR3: CASSLSYKASNQPQHF
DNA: TGTGCCAGCAGTTTAAGCTACAAAGCTAGCAATCAGCCCCAGCATTTT

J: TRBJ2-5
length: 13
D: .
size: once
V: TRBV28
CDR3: CASSFRAWETQYF
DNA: TGTGCCAGCAGTTTCAGGGCATGGGAGACCCAGTACTTC

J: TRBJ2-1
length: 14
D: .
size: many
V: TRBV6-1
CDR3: CASSSFTGSNEQFF
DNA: TGTGCCAGCAGTTCCTTTACAGGTAGCAATGAGCAGTTCTTC